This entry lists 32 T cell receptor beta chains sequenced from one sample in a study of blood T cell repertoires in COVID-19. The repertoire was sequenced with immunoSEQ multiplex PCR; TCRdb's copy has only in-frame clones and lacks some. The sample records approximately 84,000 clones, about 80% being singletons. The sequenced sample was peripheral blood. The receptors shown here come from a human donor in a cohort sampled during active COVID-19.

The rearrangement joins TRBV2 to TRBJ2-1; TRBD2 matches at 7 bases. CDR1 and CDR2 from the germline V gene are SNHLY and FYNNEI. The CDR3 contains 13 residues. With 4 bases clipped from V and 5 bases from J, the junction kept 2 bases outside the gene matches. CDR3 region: CASSGDYNNEQFF. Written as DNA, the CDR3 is TGTGCCAGCAGTGGGGACTACAACAATGAGCAGTTCTTC.

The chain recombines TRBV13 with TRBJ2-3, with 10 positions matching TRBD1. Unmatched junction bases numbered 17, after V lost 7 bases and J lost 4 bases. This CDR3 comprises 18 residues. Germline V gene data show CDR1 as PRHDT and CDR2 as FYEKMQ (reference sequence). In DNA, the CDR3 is TGTGCCAGCACCCAAAGGGCTCTTGTGGGGACAGGGGCAGATACGCAGTATTTT. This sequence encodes CASTQRALVGTGADTQYF. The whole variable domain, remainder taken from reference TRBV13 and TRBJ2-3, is AAGVIQSPRHLIKEKRETATLKCYPIPRHDTVYWYQQGPGQDPQFLISFYEKMQSDKGSIPDRFSAQQFSDYHSELNMSSLELGDSALYFCASTQRALVGTGADTQYFGPGTRLTVL.

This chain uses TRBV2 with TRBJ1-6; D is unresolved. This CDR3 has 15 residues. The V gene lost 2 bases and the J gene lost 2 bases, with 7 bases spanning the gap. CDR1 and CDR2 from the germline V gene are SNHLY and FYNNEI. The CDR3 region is CASSETVTYNSPLHF. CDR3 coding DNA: TGTGCCAGCAGTGAAACGGTTACCTATAATTCACCCCTCCACTTT.

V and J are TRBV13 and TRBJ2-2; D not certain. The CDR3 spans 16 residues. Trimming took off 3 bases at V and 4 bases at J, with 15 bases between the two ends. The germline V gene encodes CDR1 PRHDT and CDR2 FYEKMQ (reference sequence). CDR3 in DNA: TGTGCCAGCAGCTTTTCCACAGCCTTGGGCACCGGGGAGCTGTTTTTT. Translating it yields CASSFSTALGTGELFF. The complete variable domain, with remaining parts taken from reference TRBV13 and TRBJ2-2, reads AAGVIQSPRHLIKEKRETATLKCYPIPRHDTVYWYQQGPGQDPQFLISFYEKMQSDKGSIPDRFSAQQFSDYHSELNMSSLELGDSALYFCASSFSTALGTGELFFGEGSRLTVL.

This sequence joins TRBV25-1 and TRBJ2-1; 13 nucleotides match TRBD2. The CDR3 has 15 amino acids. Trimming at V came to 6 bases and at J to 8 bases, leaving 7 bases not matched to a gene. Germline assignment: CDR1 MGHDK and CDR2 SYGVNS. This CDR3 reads CASRRGTSGIDEQFF. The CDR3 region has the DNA TGTGCCAGCAGGAGGGGGACTAGCGGGATCGATGAGCAGTTCTTC.

This CDR3 is CASSIPAGAYNEQFF. The DNA for the CDR3 is TGTGCCAGTAGTATTCCAGCGGGGGCCTACAATGAGCAGTTCTTC. The chain links TRBV19 to TRBJ2-1; TRBD2 agrees at 8 bases. CDR1 LNHDA and CDR2 SQIVND come from the germline V gene (reference sequence). The CDR3 length is 15 residues. The V gene end was trimmed by 3 bases and the J gene end by 2 bases; junction bases not matched to a gene: 3. The entire variable domain, with the rest obtained from reference TRBV19 and TRBJ2-1, is as follows: DGGITQSPKYLFRKEGQNVTLSCEQNLNHDAMYWYRQDPGQGLRLIYYSQIVNDFQKGDIAEGYSVSREKKESFPLTVTSAQKNPTAFYLCASSIPAGAYNEQFFGPGTRLTVL.

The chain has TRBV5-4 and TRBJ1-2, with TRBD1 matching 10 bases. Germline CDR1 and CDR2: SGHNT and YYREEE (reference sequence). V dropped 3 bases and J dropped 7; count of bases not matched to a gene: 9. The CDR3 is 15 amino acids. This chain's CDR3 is CASSSAGTGVSGYTF. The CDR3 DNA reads TGTGCCAGCAGCTCGGCCGGGACAGGGGTTTCTGGCTACACCTTC.

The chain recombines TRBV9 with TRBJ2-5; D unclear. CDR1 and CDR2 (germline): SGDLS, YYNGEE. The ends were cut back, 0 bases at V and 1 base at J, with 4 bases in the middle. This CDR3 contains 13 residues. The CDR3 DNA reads TGTGCCAGCAGCGTAGGAGCCCAAGAGACCCAGTACTTC. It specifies CASSVGAQETQYF.

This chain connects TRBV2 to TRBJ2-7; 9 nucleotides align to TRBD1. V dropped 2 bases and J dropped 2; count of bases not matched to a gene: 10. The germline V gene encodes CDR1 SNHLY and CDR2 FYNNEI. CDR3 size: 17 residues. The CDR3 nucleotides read TGTGCCAGCAGTGAATTGGGACCCGGGACAGGGACCTACGAGCAGTACTTC. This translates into CASSELGPGTGTYEQYF.

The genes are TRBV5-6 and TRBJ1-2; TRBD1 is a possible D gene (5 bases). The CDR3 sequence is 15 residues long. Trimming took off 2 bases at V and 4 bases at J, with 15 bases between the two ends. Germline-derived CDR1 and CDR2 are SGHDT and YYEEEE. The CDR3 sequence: CASSLRQTRFYGYTF. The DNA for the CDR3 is TGTGCCAGCAGCTTACGACAGACTAGGTTCTATGGCTACACCTTC.

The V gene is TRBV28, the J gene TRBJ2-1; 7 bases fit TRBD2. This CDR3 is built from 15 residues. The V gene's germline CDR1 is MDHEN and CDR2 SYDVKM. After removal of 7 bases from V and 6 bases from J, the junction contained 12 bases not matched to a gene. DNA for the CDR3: TGTGCCAGCAACGAACTAGCGACGCTATTCAATGAGCAGTTCTTC. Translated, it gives CASNELATLFNEQFF.

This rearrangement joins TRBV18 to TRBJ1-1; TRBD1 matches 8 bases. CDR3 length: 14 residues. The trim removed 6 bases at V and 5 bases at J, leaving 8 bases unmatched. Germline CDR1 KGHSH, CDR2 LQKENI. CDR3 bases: TGTGCCAGCTCGCCAGCACAGGGGGTAACTGAAGCTTTCTTT. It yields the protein CASSPAQGVTEAFF. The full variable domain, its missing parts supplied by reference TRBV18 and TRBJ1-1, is NAGVMQNPRHLVRRRGQEARLRCSPMKGHSHVYWYRQLPEEGLKFMVYLQKENIIDESGMPKERFSAEFPKEGPSILRIQQVVRGDSAAYFCASSPAQGVTEAFFGQGTRLTVV.

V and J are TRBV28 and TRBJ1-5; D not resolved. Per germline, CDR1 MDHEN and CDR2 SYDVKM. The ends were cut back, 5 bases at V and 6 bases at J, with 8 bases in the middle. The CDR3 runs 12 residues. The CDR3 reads CASSITVQPQHF. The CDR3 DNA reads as TGTGCCAGCAGTATTACAGTTCAGCCCCAGCATTTT.

DNA of the CDR3: TGTGCCAGCAGTCCCCCCTGGTCGGGACAGGACTATGGCTACACCTTC. This gives the protein CASSPPWSGQDYGYTF. This sequence joins TRBV6-2 or TRBV6-3 and TRBJ1-2, with 8 bases identical to TRBD1. Germline loops: CDR1 MNHEY, CDR2 SVGEGT. J gave up 3 bases and V 5 bases, and 11 bases lay outside the gene matches. The CDR3 sequence is 16 residues long.

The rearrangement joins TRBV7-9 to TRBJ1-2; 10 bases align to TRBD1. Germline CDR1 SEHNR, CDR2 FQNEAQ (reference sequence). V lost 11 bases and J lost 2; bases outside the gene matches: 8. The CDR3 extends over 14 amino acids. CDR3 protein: CACLPGQGNYGYTF. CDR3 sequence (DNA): TGTGCCTGCCTTCCGGGACAGGGGAACTATGGCTACACCTTC.

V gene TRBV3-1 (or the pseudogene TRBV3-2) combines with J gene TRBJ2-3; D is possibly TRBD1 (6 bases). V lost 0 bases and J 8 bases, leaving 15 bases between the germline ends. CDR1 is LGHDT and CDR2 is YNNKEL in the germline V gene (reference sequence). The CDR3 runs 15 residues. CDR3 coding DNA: TGTGCCAGCAGCCAAGAGGACAGACGGGCAGGTACGCAGTATTTT. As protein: CASSQEDRRAGTQYF.

The CDR3 region is CASSLQVPGQGFGYTF. The CDR3 DNA follows: TGTGCCAGCAGCTTACAGGTTCCGGGACAGGGGTTTGGCTACACCTTC. The rearrangement uses TRBV7-8 and TRBJ1-2; 10 bases line up with TRBD1. Germline V gene lookup returns CDR1 SGHVS and CDR2 FQNEAQ. J was trimmed by 7 bases and V by 2 bases; bases with no gene match: 10. This CDR3 contains 16 residues. The whole variable domain, filled in from reference TRBV7-8 and TRBJ1-2, reads GAGVSQSPRYKVAKRGQDVALRCDPISGHVSLFWYQQALGQGPEFLTYFQNEAQLDKSGLPSDRFFAERPEGSVSTLKIQRTQQEDSAVYLCASSLQVPGQGFGYTFGSGTRLTVV.

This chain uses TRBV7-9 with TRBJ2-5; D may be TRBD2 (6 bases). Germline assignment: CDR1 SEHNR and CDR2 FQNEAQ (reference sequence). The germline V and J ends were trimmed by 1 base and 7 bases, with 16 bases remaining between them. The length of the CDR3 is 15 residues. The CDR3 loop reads CASSLEGGDFRTQYF. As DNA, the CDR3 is TGTGCCAGCAGCTTAGAGGGCGGGGACTTTAGGACCCAGTACTTC.

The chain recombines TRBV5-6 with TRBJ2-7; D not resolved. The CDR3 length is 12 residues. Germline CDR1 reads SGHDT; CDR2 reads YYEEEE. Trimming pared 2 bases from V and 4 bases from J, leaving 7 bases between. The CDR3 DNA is TGTGCCAGCAGCTTACAGCTATACGAGCAGTACTTC. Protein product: CASSLQLYEQYF.

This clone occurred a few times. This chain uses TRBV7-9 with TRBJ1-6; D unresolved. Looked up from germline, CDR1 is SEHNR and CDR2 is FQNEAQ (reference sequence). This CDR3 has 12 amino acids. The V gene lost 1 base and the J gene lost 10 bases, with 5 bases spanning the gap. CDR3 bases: TGTGCCAGCAGCTTAGAAGCCTCACCCCTCCACTTT. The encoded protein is CASSLEASPLHF.

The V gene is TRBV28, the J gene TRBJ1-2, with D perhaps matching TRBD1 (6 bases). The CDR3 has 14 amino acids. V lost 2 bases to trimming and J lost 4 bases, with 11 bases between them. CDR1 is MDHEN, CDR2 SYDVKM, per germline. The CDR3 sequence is CASSLERGGYGYTF. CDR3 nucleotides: TGTGCCAGCAGTTTAGAAAGGGGGGGCTATGGCTACACCTTC.

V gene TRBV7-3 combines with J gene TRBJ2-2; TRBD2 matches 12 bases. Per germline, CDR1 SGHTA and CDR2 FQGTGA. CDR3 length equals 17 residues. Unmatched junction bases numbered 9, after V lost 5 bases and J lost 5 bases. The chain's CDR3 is CASSPGGTSGRTGELFF. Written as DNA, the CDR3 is TGTGCCAGCAGCCCAGGCGGGACTAGCGGGCGTACCGGGGAGCTGTTTTTT.

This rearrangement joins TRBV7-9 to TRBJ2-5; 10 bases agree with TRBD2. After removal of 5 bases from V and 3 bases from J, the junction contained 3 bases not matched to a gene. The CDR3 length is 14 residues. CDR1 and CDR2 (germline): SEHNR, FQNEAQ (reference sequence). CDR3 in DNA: TGTGCCAGCAGCCCTCTAGCGGGAGAAGAGACCCAGTACTTC. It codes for CASSPLAGEETQYF.

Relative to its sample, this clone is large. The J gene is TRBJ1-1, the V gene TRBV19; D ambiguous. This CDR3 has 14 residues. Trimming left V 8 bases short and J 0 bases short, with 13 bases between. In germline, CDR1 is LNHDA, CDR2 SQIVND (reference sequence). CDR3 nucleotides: TGTGCCAGTTATCACGGCGGGATGAACACTGAAGCTTTCTTT. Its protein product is CASYHGGMNTEAFF.

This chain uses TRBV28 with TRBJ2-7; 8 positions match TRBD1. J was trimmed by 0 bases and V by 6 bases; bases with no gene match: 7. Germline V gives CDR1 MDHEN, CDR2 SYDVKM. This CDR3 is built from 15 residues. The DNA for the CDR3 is TGTGCCAGCAGCCTCCCCGGGACAGGCTCCTACGAGCAGTACTTC. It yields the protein CASSLPGTGSYEQYF.

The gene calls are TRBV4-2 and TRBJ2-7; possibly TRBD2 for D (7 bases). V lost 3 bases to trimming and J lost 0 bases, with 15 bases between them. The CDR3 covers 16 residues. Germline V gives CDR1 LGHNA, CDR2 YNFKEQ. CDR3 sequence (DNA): TGTGCCAGCAGCCAGGCGGGGGCGGGGAACTCCTACGAGCAGTACTTC. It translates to CASSQAGAGNSYEQYF.

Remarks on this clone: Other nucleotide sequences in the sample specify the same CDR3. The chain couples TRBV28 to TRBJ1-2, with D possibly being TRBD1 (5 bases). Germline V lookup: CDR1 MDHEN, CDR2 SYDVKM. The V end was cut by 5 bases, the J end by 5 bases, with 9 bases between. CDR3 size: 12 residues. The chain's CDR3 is CASSRGGYGYTF. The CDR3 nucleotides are TGTGCCAGCAGTCGGGGGGGGTATGGCTACACCTTC.

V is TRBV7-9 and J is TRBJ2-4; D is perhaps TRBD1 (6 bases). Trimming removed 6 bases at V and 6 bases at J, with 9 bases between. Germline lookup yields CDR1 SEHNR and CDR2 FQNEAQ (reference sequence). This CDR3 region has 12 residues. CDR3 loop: CASSLQGNIQYF. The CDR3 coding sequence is TGTGCCAGCAGTTTACAGGGAAACATTCAGTACTTC.

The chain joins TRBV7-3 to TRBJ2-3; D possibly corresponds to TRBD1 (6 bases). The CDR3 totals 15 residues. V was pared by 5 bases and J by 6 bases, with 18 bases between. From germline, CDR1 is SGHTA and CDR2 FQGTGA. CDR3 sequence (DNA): TGTGCCAGCAGCGCAACAGGGCTGCAAGGGGATACGCAGTATTTT. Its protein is CASSATGLQGDTQYF.

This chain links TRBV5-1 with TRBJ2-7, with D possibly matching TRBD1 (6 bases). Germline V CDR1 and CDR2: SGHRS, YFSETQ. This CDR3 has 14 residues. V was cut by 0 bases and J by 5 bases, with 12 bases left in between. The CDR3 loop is CASSLAGDGDEQYF. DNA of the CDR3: TGCGCCAGCAGCTTGGCAGGGGACGGCGACGAGCAGTACTTC.

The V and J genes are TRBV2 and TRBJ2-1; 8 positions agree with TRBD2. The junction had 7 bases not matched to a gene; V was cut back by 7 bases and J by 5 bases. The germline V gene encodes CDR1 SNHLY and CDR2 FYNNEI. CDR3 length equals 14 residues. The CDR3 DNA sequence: TGTGCCAGCACAAGAAGCGGGAGAGACAATGAGCAGTTCTTC. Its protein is CASTRSGRDNEQFF.

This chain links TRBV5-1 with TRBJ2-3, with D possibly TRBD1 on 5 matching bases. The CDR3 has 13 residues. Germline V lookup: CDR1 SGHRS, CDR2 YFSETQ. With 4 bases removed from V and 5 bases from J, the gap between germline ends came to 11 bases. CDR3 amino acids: CASSPGHLDTQYF. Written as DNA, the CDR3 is TGCGCCAGCAGCCCCGGACACCTAGATACGCAGTATTTT.